This T cell receptor beta chain was sequenced for a study of Ad26.COV2.S vaccination and SARS-CoV-2 variants. Trimming removed 2 bases from V and 1 base from J, with 1 base in between. The CDR3 length is 12 residues. Germline loops: CDR1 MNHEY, CDR2 SMNVEV (reference sequence). Treatment specified: 15 to 20 received Ad26.COV2.S at low or high dose, single or two shots; five or six received placebo; per-sample allocation not given. Samples came from day 63 after the first vaccine or placebo injection. Its platform was an Ad26 vector, and its expressed antigen was Wuhan-strain SARS-CoV-2 spike. Method: immunoSEQ multiplex PCR; TCRdb's copy keeps in-frame clones and lacks some. The top ten hold roughly 12% of the sample, which has about 440,000 clones, 87% seen once. Remarks on this clone: The same CDR3 is also encoded by other DNA sequences in this sample.

The specimen was peripheral blood, collected in a trial of Ad26.COV2.S vaccine versus placebo. The TCR was taken from a person between 18 and 65 years old who received the Ad26.COV2.S COVID-19 vaccine or a placebo. The V and J genes are TRBV27 and TRBJ2-3, with D unresolved. In DNA form, the CDR3 reads TGTGCCAGCAGTTTAGGCACAGATACGCAGTATTTT. This sequence encodes CASSLGTDTQYF.